This T cell receptor beta chain appears in the sequencing data of a study of CD8 T cells in ankylosing spondylitis. TCRdb reprocessed the 5' RACE reads via MiXCR and lists one record per CDR3 protein. The data show around 130,000 distinct CDR3 sequences, around 9% seen once. This clonotype was counted many times. Input material: blood, either unsorted or a sorted T cell fraction (not recorded which). The TCR was taken from a male donor with ankylosing spondylitis or in good health (not recorded which).

This chain's CDR3 is CASSLFQGAVNEKLFF. CDR3 nucleotides: TGTGCCAGCAGCTTATTCCAGGGGGCAGTTAATGAAAAACTGTTTTTT. This rearrangement joins TRBV7-9 to TRBJ1-4, with 8 bases that match TRBD1. The CDR3 has 16 amino acids. Trimming took 2 bases from V and 4 from J; bases not matched to a gene: 6. CDR1 is SEHNR and CDR2 is FQNEAQ in the germline V gene (reference sequence).